Listed here are 21 T cell receptor beta chains from one sample, sequenced in a study of blood T cell repertoires in COVID-19. The repertoire was sequenced with immunoSEQ multiplex PCR; TCRdb's copy has only in-frame clones and lacks some. The table lists about 180,000 clones, about 86% of them singletons. The sequencing sample was made of peripheral blood. All receptors derive from a man aged 70-80 years with active or convalescent COVID-19.

The gene calls are TRBV28 and TRBJ1-5; D may be TRBD1 (6 bases). CDR1 MDHEN and CDR2 SYDVKM come from the germline V gene. V was cut by 9 bases and J by 2 bases, with 20 bases left in between. CDR3 size: 16 residues. CDR3 in amino acids: CASRSGVRGGNQPQHF. The DNA for the CDR3 is TGTGCCAGTAGGTCAGGGGTTAGGGGAGGCAATCAGCCCCAGCATTTT.

This clone was recorded only once. The chain uses TRBV10-3 and TRBJ2-7; tentatively, D is TRBD2 (6 bases). CDR3 length: 11 residues. Germline V gene lookup returns CDR1 ENHRY and CDR2 SYGVKD. Trimming stripped 10 bases from V and 3 bases from J, with 10 bases between. CDR3 sequence: CATSDYYEQYF. CDR3 bases: TGTGCCACCTCGGACTACTACGAGCAGTACTTC.

The chain recombines TRBV5-1 with TRBJ1-4, with D maybe TRBD1 (6 bases). CDR3 length equals 15 residues. Trimming removed 0 bases from V and 10 bases from J, with 16 bases in between. Germline values: CDR1 SGHRS, CDR2 YFSETQ. As DNA, the CDR3 is TGCGCCAGCAGCTTGGCCGCAGGGGCTGAGGGAAAACTGTTTTTT. This encodes CASSLAAGAEGKLFF.

This clone was found a few times. This sequence joins TRBV5-1 and TRBJ1-2, with D possibly TRBD1 on 6 matching bases. Trimming shortened V by 2 bases and J by 4 bases, and 6 bases separated the two germline ends. Germline lookup yields CDR1 SGHRS and CDR2 YFSETQ. The CDR3 is made up of 12 amino acids. The DNA of the CDR3 is TGCGCCAGCAGCTTACAGGGCTATGGCTACACCTTC. Translation: CASSLQGYGYTF.

The V and J genes are TRBV28 and TRBJ2-7, with 10 bases aligning to TRBD2. Germline assignment: CDR1 MDHEN and CDR2 SYDVKM. The J segment lost 5 bases and the V segment lost 6 bases, leaving 13 bases of the junction unmatched. The CDR3 consists of 16 residues. The CDR3 DNA is TGTGCCAGCAGACCTCCACTAGCGGGATCCTACCACGAGCAGTACTTC. It yields the protein CASRPPLAGSYHEQYF.

This chain uses TRBV7-9 with TRBJ2-7, with TRBD1 identical over 7 bases. Germline loops: CDR1 SEHNR, CDR2 FQNEAQ (reference sequence). With 3 bases clipped from V and 7 bases from J, the junction kept 9 bases outside the gene matches. This CDR3 has 14 amino acids. Here the CDR3 reads CASSFTGTVSEQYF. DNA for the CDR3: TGTGCCAGCAGCTTCACCGGGACAGTAAGTGAGCAGTACTTC.

This clone was seen only once. V and J are TRBV3-1 (or the pseudogene TRBV3-2) and TRBJ1-5; 11 nucleotides agree with TRBD1. Germline V gene sequence: CDR1 LGHDT, CDR2 YNNKEL (reference sequence). This CDR3 is built from 17 residues. J was trimmed by 7 bases and V by 5 bases; bases with no gene match: 13. In nucleotides, the CDR3 is TGTGCCAGCAGCTCGAGTACACGGACAGGGGGCCGGCAGCCCCAGCATTTT. It encodes CASSSSTRTGGRQPQHF.

V and J are TRBV19 and TRBJ2-7; the D gene is possibly TRBD2 (5 bases). V shed 2 bases and J shed 4 bases, with 18 bases lying between them. CDR3 length: 16 amino acids. Per germline, CDR1 LNHDA and CDR2 SQIVND (reference sequence). CDR3 region: CASSIRGPEGRYEQYF. DNA of the CDR3: TGTGCCAGTAGTATACGAGGCCCAGAGGGCCGATACGAGCAGTACTTC.

The chain combines TRBV7-2 with TRBJ2-2, with a possible D match to TRBD1 (6 bases). The CDR3 runs 16 residues. Germline CDR1 and CDR2: SGHTA and FQGNSA. The ends were cut back, 5 bases at V and 2 bases at J, with 15 bases in the middle. CDR3 bases: TGTGCCAGCAGCGAAAAAGGACAGATTAACACCGGGGAGCTGTTTTTT. Its protein is CASSEKGQINTGELFF.

The V gene is TRBV27, the J gene TRBJ1-1; 7 nucleotides align to TRBD1. This CDR3 contains 14 residues. Trimming took 3 bases from V and 7 from J; bases not matched to a gene: 8. From germline, CDR1 is MNHEY and CDR2 SMNVEV (reference sequence). DNA for the CDR3: TGTGCCAGCAGTTTCTCGGACAGGTCCAGTGAAGCTTTCTTT. Its protein is CASSFSDRSSEAFF.

V usage is TRBV2 and J usage is TRBJ2-1, with 8 bases that match TRBD2. The CDR3 consists of 13 residues. The germline V gene encodes CDR1 SNHLY and CDR2 FYNNEI. V gave up 6 bases and J gave up 9 bases; unmatched junction bases: 7. CDR3 in DNA: TGTGCCAGCAGCGGGAGGGCCTATGGTGAGCAGTTCTTC. Its protein product is CASSGRAYGEQFF. The whole variable domain, remainder taken from reference TRBV2 and TRBJ2-1, is EPEVTQTPSHQVTQMGQEVILRCVPISNHLYFYWYRQILGQKVEFLVSFYNNEISEKSEIFDDQFSVERPDGSNFTLKIRSTKLEDSAMYFCASSGRAYGEQFFGPGTRLTVL.

The genes are TRBV7-3 and TRBJ2-1; D is unclear. CDR1 SGHTA and CDR2 FQGTGA come from the germline V gene. The CDR3 length is 11 residues. The V and J ends lost 1 base and 10 bases respectively, with 5 bases between them. The CDR3 DNA is TGTGCCAGCAGCTTAAATGGCGAGCAGTTCTTC. Protein: CASSLNGEQFF. The full variable domain, with the rest looked up from reference TRBV7-3 and TRBJ2-1, is GAGVSQTPSNKVTEKGKYVELRCDPISGHTALYWYRQSLGQGPEFLIYFQGTGAADDSGLPNDRFFAVRPEGSVSTLKIQRTERGDSAVYLCASSLNGEQFFGPGTRLTVL.

The chain combines TRBV28 with TRBJ2-3, with 8 positions matching TRBD2. The germline V gene has CDR1 MDHEN and CDR2 SYDVKM. The CDR3 has 15 residues. The J segment lost 4 bases and the V segment lost 5 bases, leaving 8 bases of the junction unmatched. CDR3 DNA sequence: TGTGCCAGCAGTCCGGGACTAGAGTTTGCAGATACGCAGTATTTT. Translation gives CASSPGLEFADTQYF.

The rearrangement links TRBV11-2 to TRBJ2-7, with D perhaps matching TRBD1 (6 bases). Germline V gene data show CDR1 as SGHAT and CDR2 as FQNNGV. The CDR3 spans 16 residues. Trimming took 5 bases from V and 2 from J, leaving 19 bases between them. The CDR3 is CASSLLTGILAYEQYF. The CDR3 DNA reads TGTGCCAGCAGCCTACTAACAGGGATTCTTGCCTACGAGCAGTACTTC.

This chain connects TRBV7-8 to TRBJ2-7, with a possible D match to TRBD1 (6 bases). This CDR3 region has 13 residues. Trimming pared 5 bases from V and 2 bases from J, leaving 10 bases between. Germline assignment: CDR1 SGHVS and CDR2 FQNEAQ. The CDR3 spells CASSLRGTYEQYF. The DNA of the CDR3 is TGTGCCAGCAGCCTCAGGGGAACCTACGAGCAGTACTTC.

J is TRBJ1-2 and V is TRBV27; 7 bases map to TRBD1. V lost 5 bases and J lost 8; bases outside the gene matches: 8. The CDR3 runs to 13 residues. The germline gives CDR1 MNHEY, CDR2 SMNVEV (reference sequence). This chain's CDR3 is CASSPDRVTGYTF. The CDR3 nucleotides read TGTGCCAGCAGTCCCGACAGGGTGACAGGCTACACCTTC.

The genes are TRBV15 and TRBJ2-1, with D tentatively TRBD1 (7 bases). Germline CDR1 LNHNV, CDR2 YYDKDF (reference sequence). This CDR3 is built from 15 residues. The V gene lost 1 base and the J gene lost 4 bases, with 11 bases spanning the gap. This chain's CDR3 is CATSRAGDSYNEQFF. The CDR3 nucleotides read TGTGCCACCAGCAGAGCGGGGGACAGTTACAATGAGCAGTTCTTC.

This clone occurred a few times. V usage is TRBV7-2 and J usage is TRBJ2-3, with D maybe TRBD2 (5 bases). Germline assignment: CDR1 SGHTA and CDR2 FQGNSA. The germline V and J ends were trimmed by 1 base and 8 bases, with 10 bases remaining between them. CDR3 length: 13 residues. In DNA form, the CDR3 reads TGTGCCAGCAGCTTAGAACCGGCGGGTACGCAGTATTTT. Translation: CASSLEPAGTQYF. Filled out from reference TRBV7-2 and TRBJ2-3, the complete variable domain reads GAGVSQSPSNKVTEKGKDVELRCDPISGHTALYWYRQSLGQGLEFLIYFQGNSAPDKSGLPSDRFSAERTGGSVSTLTIQRTQQEDSAVYLCASSLEPAGTQYFGPGTRLTVL.

The genes are TRBV19 and TRBJ1-1; 9 nucleotides match TRBD1. V trimming: 7 bases; J trimming: 1 base; junction bases outside the gene matches: 7. The CDR3 runs 15 residues. Per germline, CDR1 LNHDA and CDR2 SQIVND (reference sequence). CDR3 protein: CASTLLGQGNTEAFF. For the CDR3, the DNA is TGTGCCAGTACCCTCCTGGGACAGGGGAACACTGAAGCTTTCTTT. Complete variable domain (other parts from reference TRBV19 and TRBJ1-1): DGGITQSPKYLFRKEGQNVTLSCEQNLNHDAMYWYRQDPGQGLRLIYYSQIVNDFQKGDIAEGYSVSREKKESFPLTVTSAQKNPTAFYLCASTLLGQGNTEAFFGQGTRLTVV.

The gene calls are TRBV15 and TRBJ1-1; perhaps TRBD1 as D (6 bases). Germline lookup yields CDR1 LNHNV and CDR2 YYDKDF (reference sequence). V was shortened by 4 bases and J by 1 base, with 10 bases between the two germline ends. The length of the CDR3 is 14 residues. CDR3 sequence (DNA): TGTGCCACCAGCACTCAGGGACAGAACACTGAAGCTTTCTTT. Translation: CATSTQGQNTEAFF.

The chain employs TRBV7-2 and TRBJ2-1; 10 nucleotides line up with TRBD2. The CDR3 extends over 17 amino acids. CDR1 SGHTA and CDR2 FQGNSA come from the germline V gene. V trimming: 4 bases; J trimming: 4 bases; junction bases outside the gene matches: 10. The DNA of the CDR3 is TGTGCCAGCAGCTCGGTTTCGACTAGCGGGTCTTACAATGAGCAGTTCTTC. This gives the protein CASSSVSTSGSYNEQFF. The full variable domain, rest sourced from reference TRBV7-2 and TRBJ2-1, is GAGVSQSPSNKVTEKGKDVELRCDPISGHTALYWYRQSLGQGLEFLIYFQGNSAPDKSGLPSDRFSAERTGGSVSTLTIQRTQQEDSAVYLCASSSVSTSGSYNEQFFGPGTRLTVL.